The 28 T cell receptor beta chains given below trace back to one sample, sequenced in a study of CD8 T cells in Susac syndrome. cDNA came from about 0.5 to 1 ug RNA primed by random hexamers. One entry per CDR3 protein, called by TCRdb with MiXCR from the immunoSEQ multiplex PCR reads. The sample contains 90,000 to 150,000 distinct CDR3 sequences, more than 85% of which appear only once. Sequencing was performed on CD4+ T cells from PBMCs. The source of these receptors is a human donor with multiple sclerosis.

The chain joins TRBV11-2 to TRBJ2-5; 8 nucleotides agree with TRBD1. With V trimmed by 3 bases and J by 5 bases, 8 bases remained unmatched. This CDR3 has 15 amino acids. Germline assignment: CDR1 SGHAT and CDR2 FQNNGV. The CDR3 DNA reads TGTGCCAGCAGCTTGGGACAGGTTGAGGTGGAGACCCAGTACTTC. Translating it yields CASSLGQVEVETQYF.

This chain links TRBV5-1 with TRBJ2-7; 10 nucleotides match TRBD2. Per the germline V gene, CDR1 is SGHRS and CDR2 is YFSETQ. The CDR3 contains 14 residues. The V segment lost 6 bases and the J segment 4 bases; nucleotides outside the gene matches: 7. The CDR3 nucleotides read TGCGCCAGCACACCCGGGACTAGCGCTTACGAGCAGTACTTC. It encodes CASTPGTSAYEQYF.

The chain is built from TRBV11-2 and TRBJ2-3; 11 bases align to TRBD1. Looked up from germline, CDR1 is SGHAT and CDR2 is FQNNGV. The V gene end was trimmed by 4 bases and the J gene end by 3 bases; junction bases not matched to a gene: 0. This CDR3 contains 14 residues. CDR3 coding DNA: TGTGCCAGCAGCTGGGACAGGGGGACAGATACGCAGTATTTT. Translation: CASSWDRGTDTQYF. Complete variable domain (other parts from reference TRBV11-2 and TRBJ2-3): EAGVAQSPRYKIIEKRQSVAFWCNPISGHATLYWYQQILGQGPKLLIQFQNNGVVDDSQLPKDRFSAERLKGVDSTLKIQPAKLEDSAVYLCASSWDRGTDTQYFGPGTRLTVL.

The chain employs TRBV6-2 or TRBV6-3 and TRBJ2-3, with 13 bases aligning to TRBD2. V gave up 2 bases and J gave up 0 bases; unmatched junction bases: 5. The CDR3 runs to 18 residues. The germline gives CDR1 MNHEY, CDR2 SVGEGT. In DNA, the CDR3 is TGTGCCAGCAGTTACCCGACTAGCGGGGGGTTTAGCACAGATACGCAGTATTTT. This gives the protein CASSYPTSGGFSTDTQYF.

This chain links TRBV6-5 with TRBJ1-6, with D hard to call. From germline, CDR1 is MNHEY and CDR2 SVGAGI. The CDR3 is 17 residues long. V was shortened by 0 bases and J by 7 bases, with 16 bases between the two germline ends. In nucleotides, the CDR3 is TGTGCCAGCAGTTACTCGATTTCCGAGACAACCAATTCACCCCTCCACTTT. Protein sequence: CASSYSISETTNSPLHF.

CDR3 in amino acids: CAWSVIEAASDSPLHF. The CDR3 nucleotides read TGTGCCTGGAGTGTGATTGAGGCTGCCTCGGATTCACCCCTCCACTTT. The V and J genes are TRBV30 and TRBJ1-6; D call uncertain. Trimming took 0 bases from V and 8 from J, leaving 17 bases between them. Germline CDR1 GTSNPN, CDR2 SVGIG (reference sequence). The CDR3 loop spans 16 amino acids.

The CDR3 DNA reads TGTGCCAGCAGTTCAGCCCGCGGGGGACAGGAGCTTAATTCACCCCTCCACTTT. Its translation is CASSSARGGQELNSPLHF. V is TRBV6-2 or TRBV6-3 and J is TRBJ1-6; TRBD1 matches 8 bases. The V and J ends lost 4 bases and 6 bases, in that order; junction bases with no gene match: 14. Germline V CDR1 and CDR2: MNHEY, SVGEGT. The CDR3 runs to 18 residues.

This clonotype was picked up one time. The rearrangement links TRBV7-2 to TRBJ2-5; D is unclear. CDR1 is SGHTA, CDR2 FQGNSA, per germline. The CDR3 covers 14 residues. Trimming took off 5 bases at V and 2 bases at J, with 12 bases between the two ends. CDR3 residues: CASSLRPIQETQYF. In DNA form, the CDR3 reads TGTGCCAGCAGCCTACGACCGATACAAGAGACCCAGTACTTC.

The table lists this clonotype with a count of one. The V call is TRBV20-1, the J call TRBJ1-2; the D is unclear. Per the germline V gene, CDR1 is DFQATT and CDR2 is SNEGSKA (reference sequence). This CDR3 is 13 amino acids long. V was pared by 3 bases and J by 1 base, with 9 bases between. CDR3: CSARDRHNYGYTF. The CDR3 coding sequence is TGCAGTGCTAGGGACCGGCATAACTATGGCTACACCTTC.

The chain joins TRBV20-1 to TRBJ2-1, with 12 bases identical to TRBD2. The CDR3 runs to 15 residues. V shed 5 bases, J shed 9 bases, and the junction held 11 bases outside the gene matches. Per germline, CDR1 DFQATT and CDR2 SNEGSKA (reference sequence). CDR3 sequence: CSAYRTSGIRSEQFF. CDR3 sequence (DNA): TGCAGTGCTTACCGGACTAGCGGGATACGAAGTGAGCAGTTCTTC.

The CDR3 spells CASSKDSGGTEAFF. The CDR3 DNA follows: TGTGCCAGCAGTAAGGACTCCGGAGGTACTGAAGCTTTCTTT. V is TRBV12-3 or TRBV12-4 and J is TRBJ1-1; D unresolved. This CDR3 contains 14 residues. V was shortened by 5 bases and J by 5 bases, with 15 bases between the two germline ends.

V gene TRBV7-2 combines with J gene TRBJ2-7; D is perhaps TRBD1 or TRBD2 (5 bases each). The CDR3 covers 15 residues. CDR1 is SGHTA and CDR2 is FQGNSA in the germline V gene. V shed 1 base and J shed 1 base, with 11 bases lying between them. The chain's CDR3 is CASSLVRDGSYEQYF. The CDR3, as DNA: TGTGCCAGCAGCTTAGTTAGGGACGGGTCCTACGAGCAGTACTTC.

CDR3 sequence: CASSVTTSANTGELFF. In DNA, the CDR3 is TGTGCCAGCAGCGTTACAACCTCCGCGAACACCGGGGAGCTGTTTTTT. This chain links TRBV9 with TRBJ2-2, with D unresolved. This CDR3 is built from 16 residues. Trimming cost V 2 bases and J 0 bases, with 11 bases left between them. Germline CDR1 reads SGDLS; CDR2 reads YYNGEE.

The genes are TRBV30 and TRBJ1-1; D is possibly TRBD1 (5 bases). This CDR3 is 13 amino acids long. The germline V gene has CDR1 GTSNPN and CDR2 SVGIG (reference sequence). With 3 bases removed from V and 4 bases from J, the gap between germline ends came to 12 bases. CDR3 sequence reads: CAWRHPGPTEAFF. CDR3 coding DNA: TGTGCCTGGAGACACCCGGGGCCCACTGAAGCTTTCTTT.

This clonotype showed up just once. V and J are TRBV20-1 and TRBJ2-5; D remains ambiguous. V was pared by 7 bases and J by 5 bases, with 14 bases between. Looked up from germline, CDR1 is DFQATT and CDR2 is SNEGSKA (reference sequence). The CDR3 length is 12 residues. This CDR3 is CSVKPRPETQYF. The DNA for the CDR3 is TGCAGTGTCAAGCCCCGTCCCGAGACCCAGTACTTC.

CDR3 loop: CATSPFRGGTEAFF. CDR3 DNA sequence: TGTGCCACCAGCCCCTTCCGTGGAGGCACTGAAGCTTTCTTT. The chain has TRBV15 and TRBJ1-1; D not resolved. V was trimmed by 5 bases and J by 4 bases, leaving 14 bases between them. The length of the CDR3 is 14 residues. Germline CDR1 reads LNHNV; CDR2 reads YYDKDF (reference sequence).

The gene calls are TRBV6-1 and TRBJ2-3; the D gene is possibly TRBD2 (6 bases). V dropped 5 bases and J dropped 4 bases, with 16 bases sitting between them. The germline gives CDR1 MNHNS, CDR2 SASEGT. The CDR3 covers 15 residues. The CDR3 DNA is TGTGCCAGCAGTTCGCGCGGGGCGGGCCCAGATACGCAGTATTTT. Its translation: CASSSRGAGPDTQYF.

The sample holds a few counts of this clonotype. The genes are TRBV6-2 or TRBV6-3 and TRBJ2-6, with D hard to call. Germline CDR1 reads MNHEY; CDR2 reads SVGEGT. The CDR3 is 15 residues long. The V end lost 0 bases, the J end lost 0 bases, and 3 bases lay between the germline ends. CDR3 protein: CASSYSASGANVLTF. The CDR3 DNA is TGTGCCAGCAGTTACTCAGCCTCTGGGGCCAACGTCCTGACTTTC.

The rearrangement uses TRBV12-5 and TRBJ2-3; 12 positions agree with TRBD2. This CDR3 spans 17 amino acids. Germline values: CDR1 LGHNT, CDR2 FRNRAP. V lost 7 bases to trimming and J lost 4 bases; unmatched junction nucleotides: 12. Here the CDR3 DNA reads TGTGCTAGTGTCCTGGCCCCGGCTAGCGGGGGGGCAGATACGCAGTATTTT. Its protein is CASVLAPASGGADTQYF.

V and J are TRBV19 and TRBJ1-5; a possible D gene is TRBD1 (5 bases). This CDR3 has 13 residues. Germline V gene lookup returns CDR1 LNHDA and CDR2 SQIVND (reference sequence). Trimming took 0 bases from V and 8 from J, leaving 8 bases between them. The CDR3 protein is CASSIDGGKPQHF. The CDR3 nucleotides are TGTGCCAGTAGTATAGATGGGGGGAAGCCCCAGCATTTT.

This clonotype showed up just once. This chain joins TRBV5-1 and TRBJ2-1, with 9 positions matching TRBD2. The CDR3 extends over 14 amino acids. CDR1 is SGHRS and CDR2 is YFSETQ in the germline V gene. Losses at the gene ends were 4 bases for V and 7 bases for J; bases not matched to a gene: 6. The CDR3 bases are TGCGCCAGCAGCATTGGACTAGCGAGGAATGAGCAGTTCTTC. Translated, it gives CASSIGLARNEQFF.

This sequence joins TRBV7-9 and TRBJ2-1; TRBD1 agrees at 8 bases. With 5 bases clipped from V and 15 bases from J, the junction kept 12 bases outside the gene matches. CDR3 length: 13 residues. From germline, CDR1 is SEHNR and CDR2 FQNEAQ (reference sequence). For the CDR3, the DNA is TGTGCCAGCAGCGAAAAGACAGGGGACGCCGCGTTCTTC. Its translation is CASSEKTGDAAFF.

This chain connects TRBV11-2 to TRBJ2-5, with TRBD1 matching 9 bases. The CDR3 sequence is 15 residues long. The ends lost 5 bases at V and 5 bases at J; junction bases unmatched: 9. The germline V gene encodes CDR1 SGHAT and CDR2 FQNNGV. The CDR3 protein is CASSPYRGRGETQYF. In DNA, the CDR3 is TGTGCCAGCAGCCCTTACAGGGGGCGCGGGGAGACCCAGTACTTC.

The chain joins TRBV29-1 to TRBJ1-1; D is undetermined. With 1 base removed from V and 0 bases from J, the gap between germline ends came to 9 bases. The CDR3 extends over 14 amino acids. Germline lookup yields CDR1 SQVTM and CDR2 ANQGSEA. Here the CDR3 reads CSVEGRTLNTEAFF. The CDR3 DNA is TGCAGCGTTGAAGGTCGAACATTGAACACTGAAGCTTTCTTT.

The chain combines TRBV7-9 with TRBJ2-7; D unresolved. Germline-derived CDR1 and CDR2 are SEHNR and FQNEAQ (reference sequence). V was clipped by 0 bases and J by 0 bases, with 12 bases between them. The CDR3 is 16 residues long. The chain's CDR3 is CASSLAGERSSYEQYF. In DNA form, the CDR3 reads TGTGCCAGCAGCTTAGCTGGGGAAAGGAGCTCCTACGAGCAGTACTTC.

Points on this clonotype: The germline gene is not matched at one end of the junction; a read error may be the cause. The J gene is TRBJ2-2, the V gene TRBV7-7, with D possibly being TRBD2 (5 bases). In germline, CDR1 is SSHAT, CDR2 FNYEAQ (reference sequence). CDR3 length: 16 amino acids. The CDR3 region is CASSLETVGSGGELFF. The CDR3 nucleotides are TGTGCTAGCAGCTTAGAGACCGTGGGGAGTGGCGGGGAGCTGTTTTTT.

Comments on this clonotype: At one end, the junction sequence differs from germline, possibly due to a read error. V gene TRBV12-3 or TRBV12-4 combines with J gene TRBJ2-1, with 11 bases aligning to TRBD2. The CDR3 is made up of 14 amino acids. CDR3 loop: CASNLAGGRHEQFF. The CDR3 coding sequence is TGTGCCAGCAATTTAGCGGGGGGGCGGCATGAGCAGTTCTTC.

The sample holds one count of this clonotype. The gene calls are TRBV6-1 and TRBJ1-2, with TRBD1 matching 9 bases. The germline CDR1 and CDR2 sequences are MNHNS and SASEGT. This CDR3 has 16 residues. J gave up 4 bases and V 6 bases, and 12 bases lay outside the gene matches. CDR3: CASRIRTGEGSYGYTF. CDR3 coding DNA: TGTGCCAGCAGAATCCGGACAGGGGAAGGGAGCTATGGCTACACCTTC.